The 23 T cell receptor beta chains below come from one sample, sequenced in a study of cytomegalovirus exposure and HLA in healthy donors (dated 2017 in TCRdb). Receptor libraries were prepared by the immunoSEQ multiplex PCR assay. For the multiplex PCR, a mixture combining 60 forward primers for TCR Vbeta segments and 13 reverse primers for TCR Jbeta segments was used. Imported from immuneACCESS, the table was reduced by TCRdb to in-frame sequences with V and J called. These copies leave out some clones; in studies compared against another copy, an unresolved V gene accounts for under half, and the cause of the remainder is not known. Present in this sample are 64,000 or so clones, roughly 67% of which were seen just once. The top ten hold 7.6% of the sample. Source material: PBMCs. These receptor sequences come from a man aged 40-55 years in good health and CMV-seropositive.

The chain recombines TRBV5-1 with TRBJ2-1; D may be TRBD1 (6 bases). CDR3 length: 13 residues. From germline, CDR1 is SGHRS and CDR2 YFSETQ. Trimming took off 3 bases at V and 8 bases at J, with 12 bases between the two ends. DNA for the CDR3: TGCGCCAGCAGCTCAAACGAGGGGGATGAGCAGTTCTTC. Amino acids: CASSSNEGDEQFF.

J is TRBJ1-1 and V is TRBV5-1, with D uncertain. The germline V gene has CDR1 SGHRS and CDR2 YFSETQ. The CDR3 is made up of 13 amino acids. V was clipped by 2 bases and J by 1 base, with 6 bases between them. CDR3 in DNA: TGCGCCAGCAGCTTTTCCAGGAACACTGAAGCTTTCTTT. As protein: CASSFSRNTEAFF.

This clone is labeled medium-sized (0.01 to 0.1%). The genes are TRBV10-3 and TRBJ2-7; 9 nucleotides agree with TRBD2. CDR1 is ENHRY and CDR2 is SYGVKD in the germline V gene. Unmatched junction bases numbered 9, after V lost 0 bases and J lost 9 bases. The CDR3 totals 15 residues. For the CDR3, the DNA is TGTGCCATCAGTGAGTCCGTAGGCGGGGGGGACGGGCAGTACTTC. Translation: CAISESVGGGDGQYF.

The chain recombines TRBV5-4 with TRBJ2-3, with a tentative D call TRBD1 (6 bases). This CDR3 has 15 residues. Trimming removed 2 bases at V and 2 bases at J, with 12 bases between. Germline V CDR1 and CDR2: SGHNT, YYREEE (reference sequence). Here the CDR3 reads CASSLETGATDTQYF. The CDR3 DNA reads as TGTGCCAGCAGCTTAGAGACAGGAGCCACAGATACGCAGTATTTT. Looking up the rest from reference TRBV5-4 and TRBJ2-3 gives the full variable domain: ETGVTQSPTHLIKTRGQQVTLRCSSQSGHNTVSWYQQALGQGPQFIFQYYREEENGRGNFPPRFSGLQFPNYSSELNVNALELDDSALYLCASSLETGATDTQYFGPGTRLTVL.

This rearrangement joins TRBV5-4 to TRBJ2-7; 13 positions match TRBD2. The germline gives CDR1 SGHNT, CDR2 YYREEE (reference sequence). The CDR3 totals 15 residues. V lost 4 bases, J lost 3 bases, and 4 bases stayed unmatched. This CDR3 is CASSLGTSGIYEQYF. For the CDR3, the DNA is TGTGCCAGCAGCCTGGGGACTAGCGGGATCTACGAGCAGTACTTC.

This clone came up a few times. This rearrangement joins TRBV5-1 to TRBJ1-2, with 10 positions matching TRBD1. This CDR3 contains 14 residues. Trimming took 3 bases from V and 8 from J; bases not matched to a gene: 7. Germline lookup yields CDR1 SGHRS and CDR2 YFSETQ. The CDR3 sequence is CASSSSGTGDGYTF. In DNA, the CDR3 is TGCGCCAGCAGCTCCTCCGGGACAGGGGACGGCTACACCTTC.

This clone was seen once. The chain is built from TRBV6-5 and TRBJ2-7; 8 positions match TRBD2. V shed 0 bases, J shed 3 bases, and the junction held 4 bases outside the gene matches. Germline V gives CDR1 MNHEY, CDR2 SVGAGI. There are 15 residues in the CDR3. Written as DNA, the CDR3 is TGTGCCAGCAGTTACTCTAGCGGGAACCACTACGAGCAGTACTTC. Residues: CASSYSSGNHYEQYF.

The chain couples TRBV7-2 to TRBJ1-1, with no clear D. Germline-derived CDR1 and CDR2 are SGHTA and FQGNSA. Trimming stripped 5 bases from V and 5 bases from J, with 12 bases between. This CDR3 contains 13 residues. The CDR3 loop is CASSAFGRTEAFF. The CDR3 DNA sequence: TGTGCCAGCAGCGCCTTCGGGAGGACTGAAGCTTTCTTT.

To note about this clone: Other DNA sequences from this sample encode an identical CDR3 as well. The V and J genes are TRBV2 and TRBJ1-1, with D maybe TRBD1 (5 bases). Deletions cut 4 bases from V and 2 bases from J, with 8 bases between. The CDR3 spans 13 residues. CDR1 is SNHLY, CDR2 FYNNEI, per germline. CDR3 residues: CASSGQGNTEAFF. The CDR3 DNA reads TGTGCCAGCAGTGGTCAGGGTAACACTGAAGCTTTCTTT.

The table lists this clone with a count of one. V and J are TRBV6-1 and TRBJ2-3, with a tentative D call TRBD2 (5 bases). Trimming left V 7 bases short and J 1 base short, with 15 bases between. From germline, CDR1 is MNHNS and CDR2 SASEGT. There are 15 residues in the CDR3. In nucleotides, the CDR3 is TGTGCCAGCAACCCCGGGATGAGGGGCACAGATACGCAGTATTTT. Translation: CASNPGMRGTDTQYF.

The rearrangement uses TRBV7-8 and TRBJ1-5; D gene unclear. Between the trimmed V and J ends, which lost 1 base and 0 bases, there was a span of 4 bases. Germline V CDR1 and CDR2: SGHVS, FQNEAQ. The CDR3 totals 14 residues. This chain's CDR3 is CASSLGRSNQPQHF. The CDR3 coding sequence is TGTGCCAGCAGCTTAGGTCGTAGCAATCAGCCCCAGCATTTT.

The chain has TRBV4-1 and TRBJ2-7; possible D gene TRBD2, 5 bases. Trimming cost V 4 bases and J 5 bases, with 18 bases left between them. Looked up from germline, CDR1 is MGHRA and CDR2 is YSYEKL. The CDR3 consists of 15 residues. In DNA, the CDR3 is TGCGCCAGCAGCCCGAGGGAACCTAACGGCGACGAGCAGTACTTC. It specifies CASSPREPNGDEQYF.

The chain couples TRBV5-6 to TRBJ1-2, with 10 bases lining up with TRBD1. From germline, CDR1 is SGHDT and CDR2 YYEEEE. V shed 0 bases, J shed 3 bases, and the junction held 2 bases outside the gene matches. The CDR3 runs to 15 residues. CDR3 coding DNA: TGTGCCAGCAGCTTGGTCGGGACAGGGGACTATGGCTACACCTTC. This gives the protein CASSLVGTGDYGYTF.

CDR3 DNA: TGCGCCAGCAGCCAAGATCTTTTTATCGCTCGGGAGAGTGAGCAGTTCTTC. It translates to CASSQDLFIARESEQFF. The chain is built from TRBV4-1 and TRBJ2-1; maybe TRBD2 (6 bases). The CDR3 totals 17 residues. Between the trimmed V and J ends, which lost 0 bases and 9 bases, there was a span of 21 bases. Germline V gene sequence: CDR1 MGHRA, CDR2 YSYEKL.

The chain uses TRBV10-2 and TRBJ2-7; possibly TRBD1 for D (5 bases). CDR1 and CDR2 from the germline V gene are WSHSY and SAAADI. The CDR3 length is 12 residues. Trimming left V 6 bases short and J 4 bases short, with 10 bases between. The CDR3 nucleotides are TGCGCCAGCAGCCTTGGACAATACGAGCAGTACTTC. Translated, it gives CASSLGQYEQYF.

The chain links TRBV5-1 to TRBJ2-7; D is ambiguous. V lost 0 bases, J lost 7 bases, and 11 bases lay in between. Germline assignment: CDR1 SGHRS and CDR2 YFSETQ. This CDR3 has 13 amino acids. This chain's CDR3 is CASSLDPFLEQYF. CDR3 DNA sequence: TGCGCCAGCAGCTTGGACCCCTTTCTAGAGCAGTACTTC.

This clone was seen just once. The J gene is TRBJ1-4, the V gene TRBV10-1; a possible D gene is TRBD1 (5 bases). Per the germline V gene, CDR1 is WNHNN and CDR2 is SYGVQD (reference sequence). V was clipped by 1 base and J by 1 base, with 10 bases between them. The CDR3 consists of 16 residues. Here the CDR3 reads CASSELGGRTNEKLFF. CDR3 DNA sequence: TGCGCCAGCAGTGAGTTGGGGGGTCGAACTAATGAAAAACTGTTTTTT.

The chain uses TRBV11-1 and TRBJ2-1, with 8 bases matching TRBD2. After removal of 5 bases from V and 7 bases from J, the junction contained 7 bases not matched to a gene. The CDR3 has 14 residues. Germline CDR1 and CDR2: SGHAT and FQDESV (reference sequence). CDR3 amino acids: CASSSSGNRNEQFF. The CDR3 bases are TGTGCCAGCAGCAGTAGCGGGAACCGAAATGAGCAGTTCTTC.

The rearrangement links TRBV6-1 to TRBJ1-1; D is unclear. Per the germline V gene, CDR1 is MNHNS and CDR2 is SASEGT. Trimming took 3 bases from V and 7 from J, leaving 12 bases between them. There are 13 residues in the CDR3. DNA for the CDR3: TGTGCCAGCAGTGACGCAGGTGGGAGTGAAGCTTTCTTT. Translating it yields CASSDAGGSEAFF.

A few counts support this clone. J is TRBJ2-7 and V is TRBV29-1; possible D gene TRBD1, 5 bases. Germline V CDR1 and CDR2: SQVTM, ANQGSEA. This CDR3 has 14 residues. Trimming removed 2 bases from V and 6 bases from J, with 17 bases in between. The CDR3 protein is CSVEIQGTSVEQYF. CDR3 nucleotides: TGCAGCGTTGAAATCCAGGGTACTTCTGTCGAGCAGTACTTC.

The chain has TRBV11-2 and TRBJ1-5, with D hard to call. V lost 2 bases, J lost 4 bases, and 9 bases lay in between. CDR1 and CDR2 (germline): SGHAT, FQNNGV. The CDR3 contains 14 residues. This CDR3 reads CASSLLPLNQPQHF. CDR3 nucleotides: TGTGCCAGCAGCTTATTACCGCTAAATCAGCCCCAGCATTTT.

This clone was counted between two and nine times. The chain employs TRBV28 and TRBJ1-1, with TRBD1 matching over 8 bases. Trimming at V came to 5 bases and at J to 4 bases, leaving 12 bases not matched to a gene. This CDR3 region has 16 residues. Per germline, CDR1 MDHEN and CDR2 SYDVKM. The DNA of the CDR3 is TGTGCCAGCAGTCATGGGTTCGAGACAGGGGTCACTGAAGCTTTCTTT. Translation: CASSHGFETGVTEAFF.

The V call is TRBV10-3, the J call TRBJ2-3, with 10 bases lining up with TRBD2. There are 14 residues in the CDR3. The ends lost 10 bases at V and 5 bases at J; junction bases unmatched: 9. Germline-derived CDR1 and CDR2 are ENHRY and SYGVKD. The CDR3 here is CATTSGGAVDTQYF. For the CDR3, the DNA is TGTGCCACAACGAGCGGGGGGGCCGTAGATACGCAGTATTTT.